The TCR beta chain under discussion was sequenced for a study of blood T cell repertoires in COVID-19. Study context: Both acute and convalescent COVID-19 samples were obtained from the United States, Italy and Spain. The cDNA or gDNA used as material had been derived from T cells, B-cell-depleted T cells, or PBMCs.

V gave up 0 bases and J gave up 11 bases, with 13 bases separating them. Germline CDR1 and CDR2: MNHEY and SVGEGT. This CDR3 spans 13 amino acids. This clone has a handful of counts. The authors' processing: Estimated nucleated cell counts came from reference gene primer amplification. Clones were sequenced by immunoSEQ multiplex PCR, and TCRdb holds only the in-frame ones, with some missing. V and J calls plus clone size are reproduced from that table; the DNA served to infer D and trimming. The table includes 100,000 to 150,000 clones, approximately 87% detected once. The chain joins TRBV6-2 or TRBV6-3 to TRBJ1-1, with no clear D. The clonotype originates from a man in his 70s who had recovered from COVID-19. The source material was peripheral blood. The CDR3 protein is CASSYSIGWMAFF. CDR3 in DNA: TGTGCCAGCAGTTACTCCATCGGGTGGATGGCTTTCTTT.